A single sample is the source of the 18 T cell receptor beta chains below, sequenced in a study of cytomegalovirus exposure and HLA in healthy donors. The PCR was carried out with 60 Vbeta primers and 13 Jbeta primers. Libraries were prepared by immunoSEQ multiplex PCR; TCRdb keeps only in-frame clonotypes and omits some of them. The sample includes some 150,000 clones, roughly 85% seen only once; the top ten take roughly 2%. The specimen sequenced was PBMCs. The receptors shown here come from a man aged 35 to 55 in good health and CMV-seronegative.

The chain joins TRBV18 to TRBJ2-1; 13 bases agree with TRBD2. The CDR3 loop spans 15 amino acids. V was clipped by 3 bases and J by 6 bases; unmatched bases: 2. Germline V gene data show CDR1 as KGHSH and CDR2 as LQKENI. The CDR3 sequence: CASSPGLAGFNEQFF. The CDR3 region has the DNA TGTGCCAGCTCACCGGGACTAGCGGGATTCAATGAGCAGTTCTTC.

This chain joins TRBV5-1 and TRBJ2-3, with TRBD1 identical over 7 bases. This CDR3 has 13 residues. V dropped 7 bases and J dropped 4; count of bases not matched to a gene: 6. The germline V gene encodes CDR1 SGHRS and CDR2 YFSETQ. CDR3 bases: TGCGCCAGCGACAGGGTCGGCCCAGATACGCAGTATTTT. As protein: CASDRVGPDTQYF.

V usage is TRBV29-1 and J usage is TRBJ1-3; D call uncertain. Germline assignment: CDR1 SQVTM and CDR2 ANQGSEA. The V end was cut by 4 bases, the J end by 4 bases, with 8 bases between. The CDR3 contains 12 residues. The CDR3 spells CSVAPSGNTIYF. The CDR3, as DNA: TGCAGCGTTGCCCCCTCCGGAAACACCATATATTTT.

The chain recombines TRBV4-1 with TRBJ1-2, with TRBD1 matching over 7 bases. V was clipped by 1 base and J by 0 bases; unmatched bases: 5. This CDR3 comprises 16 residues. CDR1 MGHRA and CDR2 YSYEKL come from the germline V gene. The CDR3 protein is CASSQVPGGANYGYTF. Written as DNA, the CDR3 is TGCGCCAGCAGCCAAGTTCCAGGGGGTGCTAACTATGGCTACACCTTC.

The chain carries TRBV27 and TRBJ1-3, with 7 bases that match TRBD1. The CDR3 extends over 12 amino acids. The germline CDR1 and CDR2 sequences are MNHEY and SMNVEV (reference sequence). The trim removed 6 bases at V and 8 bases at J, leaving 4 bases unmatched. The CDR3 reads CASSDRVDTIYF. The CDR3 DNA reads as TGTGCCAGCAGCGACAGGGTGGACACCATATATTTT.

The count of this clone is one. Different DNA sequences within this sample yield the same CDR3. The chain joins TRBV7-8 to TRBJ2-1; the match to TRBD2 covers 13 bases. Germline V gene data show CDR1 as SGHVS and CDR2 as FQNEAQ. V dropped 2 bases and J dropped 9; count of bases not matched to a gene: 16. This CDR3 contains 19 residues. For the CDR3, the DNA is TGTGCCAGCAGCTTATCCCCCCTGAAGAAAACTAGCGGGAGGGCTGAGCAGTTCTTC. It is translated as CASSLSPLKKTSGRAEQFF.

CDR3 amino acids: CASSITYEQYF. The CDR3 region has the DNA TGTGCCAGCAGCATAACCTACGAGCAGTACTTC. The J gene is TRBJ2-7, the V gene TRBV11-2; D is ambiguous. The CDR3 has 11 residues. Germline lookup yields CDR1 SGHAT and CDR2 FQNNGV. The V and J ends lost 5 bases and 2 bases respectively, with 4 bases between them.

A remark on this clone: The junction and the germline gene differ at one end; a read error may be behind it. The J gene is TRBJ2-7, the V gene TRBV7-9; possibly TRBD1 for D (6 bases). The CDR3 totals 14 residues. Germline CDR1 SEHNR, CDR2 FQNEAQ (reference sequence). CDR3 loop: CSSSLLGTNYEQYF. For the CDR3, the DNA is TGTTCCAGCAGCTTACTCGGGACAAATTACGAGCAGTACTTC. Combining the CDR3 with reference TRBV7-9 and TRBJ2-7 gives the whole variable domain DTGVSQNPRHKITKRGQNVTFRCDPISEHNRLYWYRQTLGQGPEFLTYFQNEAQLEKSRLLSDRFSAERPKGSFSTLEIQRTEQGDSAMYLCSSSLLGTNYEQYFGPGTRLTVT.

This rearrangement joins TRBV5-1 to TRBJ2-7, with 7 nucleotides matching TRBD1. The CDR3 is made up of 15 amino acids. Germline V gene data show CDR1 as SGHRS and CDR2 as YFSETQ. The V and J ends lost 1 base and 5 bases, in that order; junction bases with no gene match: 9. CDR3 coding DNA: TGCGCCAGCAGCTTGTTAGCAGGGGGAGTCGACGAGCAGTACTTC. This codes for CASSLLAGGVDEQYF.

The rearrangement joins TRBV28 to TRBJ2-7, with D tentatively TRBD2 (5 bases). This CDR3 has 15 amino acids. CDR1 is MDHEN and CDR2 is SYDVKM in the germline V gene. Trimming shortened V by 8 bases and J by 0 bases, and 17 bases separated the two germline ends. Here the CDR3 reads CASGPYGGNSYEQYF. The CDR3 DNA sequence: TGTGCCAGCGGCCCCTACGGAGGTAACTCCTACGAGCAGTACTTC.

This chain connects TRBV6-5 to TRBJ1-1; the match to TRBD1 covers 10 bases. The CDR3 has 13 residues. From germline, CDR1 is MNHEY and CDR2 SVGAGI. V was clipped by 6 bases and J by 11 bases; unmatched bases: 9. The CDR3 region is CASSPDRGLGAFF. The CDR3 DNA reads as TGTGCCAGCAGCCCGGACAGGGGGTTAGGGGCTTTCTTT.

The gene calls are TRBV10-2 and TRBJ1-1, with D tentatively TRBD1 (6 bases). The V gene lost 6 bases and the J gene lost 1 base, with 18 bases spanning the gap. The germline CDR1 and CDR2 sequences are WSHSY and SAAADI. CDR3 length equals 16 residues. The DNA of the CDR3 is TGCGCCAGCAGCTTGGGGGCGGGTGGTGGGAACACTGAAGCTTTCTTT. Translation: CASSLGAGGGNTEAFF.

Only a few counts were recorded for this clone. V and J are TRBV27 and TRBJ1-4; TRBD1 is a possible D gene (6 bases). Per germline, CDR1 MNHEY and CDR2 SMNVEV (reference sequence). The CDR3 runs to 15 residues. Trimming stripped 4 bases from V and 7 bases from J, with 16 bases between. CDR3 DNA: TGTGCCAGCAGTTGGAGGGGGGGGGCCGGTGAAAAACTGTTTTTT. Translating it yields CASSWRGGAGEKLFF.

J is TRBJ1-4 and V is TRBV28; D unclear. The CDR3 spans 14 residues. Germline CDR1 is MDHEN and CDR2 is SYDVKM. V was trimmed by 6 bases and J by 5 bases, leaving 13 bases between them. This CDR3 is CASSLGGLNEKLFF. The CDR3 DNA follows: TGTGCCAGCAGCCTGGGAGGGCTCAATGAAAAACTGTTTTTT.

The V gene is TRBV28, the J gene TRBJ2-7; maybe TRBD2 (6 bases). Germline-derived CDR1 and CDR2 are MDHEN and SYDVKM. V was trimmed by 1 base and J by 6 bases, leaving 10 bases between them. CDR3 length: 13 amino acids. CDR3 nucleotides: TGTGCCAGCAGTTTATATGAGGGAGGCGAGCAGTACTTC. This encodes CASSLYEGGEQYF.

This clone was observed a single time. This chain connects TRBV30 to TRBJ2-1; 9 bases map to TRBD2. This CDR3 has 13 residues. The trim removed 5 bases at V and 9 bases at J, leaving 8 bases unmatched. CDR1 and CDR2 from the germline V gene are GTSNPN and SVGIG (reference sequence). The CDR3 protein is CAWDLAGRSEQFF. DNA of the CDR3: TGTGCCTGGGACCTAGCGGGGAGGAGTGAGCAGTTCTTC.

This clone was detected only once. This sequence joins TRBV29-1 and TRBJ2-7; 8 nucleotides line up with TRBD1. Germline-derived CDR1 and CDR2 are SQVTM and ANQGSEA. The CDR3 covers 14 residues. J was trimmed by 3 bases and V by 2 bases; bases with no gene match: 6. Here the CDR3 DNA reads TGCAGCGTTGAAACGGACAGGGCCAGCTACGAGCAGTACTTC. It translates to CSVETDRASYEQYF.

V usage is TRBV11-3 and J usage is TRBJ1-1, with D unclear. Germline V CDR1 and CDR2: SGHNT, YENEEA. With 6 bases removed from V and 2 bases from J, the gap between germline ends came to 10 bases. This CDR3 comprises 13 residues. Here the CDR3 reads CASRLAPNTEAFF. The CDR3 region has the DNA TGTGCCAGCAGGTTGGCCCCTAACACTGAAGCTTTCTTT.